A selection of T cell receptor beta chains follows, all from one sample in a study of cytomegalovirus exposure and HLA in healthy donors. The assay was immunoSEQ multiplex PCR, and TCRdb's table has in-frame clones only and misses some. Of about 160,000 clones listed, roughly 80% are singletons. The source material was PBMCs. Every receptor here comes from a woman in her 30s in good health and CMV-seropositive. Each CDR3 is given with its conserved first and last residue. Fields, in order: CDR3 length, clone size, J gene, D gene, V gene, CDR3 protein, CDR3 DNA. A D gene is named only where the DNA matches it firmly. Not every row has a clone size; where given, it reads once, few, many or a size class.

14 few TRBJ2-1 - TRBV9 CASSVSTSYNEQFF TGTGCCAGCAGCGTGTCGACTTCCTACAATGAGCAGTTCTTC
14 - TRBJ1-2 - TRBV28 CASSLRVGNYGYTF TGTGCCAGCAGTCTCAGGGTGGGGAACTATGGCTACACCTTC
13 - TRBJ2-7 - TRBV7-8 CSSRLEPAYEQYF TGTTCTAGCAGGCTAGAGCCGGCATACGAGCAGTACTTC
13 - TRBJ2-2 - TRBV9 CASSVQGPGELFF TGTGCCAGCAGCGTACAGGGTCCCGGGGAGCTGTTTTTT
16 - TRBJ1-2 TRBD1 TRBV7-3 CASSSVPGQGFYGYTF TGTGCCAGCAGCTCTGTCCCGGGACAGGGCTTCTATGGCTACACCTTC
14 - TRBJ2-7 TRBD1 TRBV7-8 CASSLIGGAYEQYF TGTGCCAGCAGCTTGATAGGGGGCGCCTACGAGCAGTACTTC
15 - TRBJ2-5 - TRBV5-4 CASSLERPGQETQYF TGTGCCAGCAGCTTGGAGAGGCCGGGCCAAGAGACCCAGTACTTC
15 - TRBJ2-7 TRBD2 TRBV6-5 CASSYSQRGVYEQYF TGTGCCAGCAGTTACTCTCAGCGGGGGGTCTACGAGCAGTACTTC
14 - TRBJ2-3 - TRBV4-1 CASSQIFSTDTQYF TGCGCCAGCAGCCAAATATTTAGCACAGATACGCAGTATTTT
16 - TRBJ2-4 - TRBV9 CASSPRGGSPKNIQYF TGTGCCAGCAGCCCCAGAGGAGGGAGTCCCAAAAACATTCAGTACTTC
15 - TRBJ2-7 - TRBV11-2 CASSSGQGKPYEQYF TGTGCCAGCAGCTCGGGGCAGGGGAAACCCTACGAGCAGTACTTC
12 - TRBJ1-1 TRBD1 TRBV2 CASTTGATEAFF TGTGCCAGCACGACAGGGGCAACTGAAGCTTTCTTT
16 - TRBJ1-5 TRBD1 TRBV4-3 CASSQVTGTGYQPQHF TGCGCCAGCAGCCAGGTCACCGGGACAGGGTATCAGCCCCAGCATTTT
13 - TRBJ1-2 TRBD1 TRBV2 CASSETGNYGYTF TGTGCCAGCAGTGAGACAGGGAATTATGGCTACACCTTC
15 - TRBJ1-1 - TRBV6-5 CASSYSISGNTEAFF TGTGCCAGCAGTTACTCGATCTCGGGGAACACTGAAGCTTTCTTT
15 - TRBJ2-1 - TRBV6-1 CASSEAWSHYNEQFF TGTGCCAGCAGTGAAGCTTGGAGTCACTACAATGAGCAGTTCTTC
14 - TRBJ2-1 - TRBV5-4 CASSPLGGSNEQFF TGTGCCAGCAGCCCCCTAGGGGGATCCAATGAGCAGTTCTTC
13 few TRBJ2-1 - TRBV9 CASSVGQAHEQFF TGTGCCAGCAGCGTAGGACAGGCCCATGAGCAGTTCTTC
15 - TRBJ2-5 TRBD1 TRBV6-6 CASSYDRTGQETQYF TGTGCCAGCAGTTACGACCGGACAGGCCAAGAGACCCAGTACTTC
15 - TRBJ1-2 TRBD1 TRBV6-5 CATSDPGTGGYGYTF TGTGCCACCAGCGACCCCGGGACAGGGGGGTATGGCTACACCTTC
15 few TRBJ2-3 TRBD2 TRBV4-2 CASSFRDYITDTQYF TGTGCCAGCAGCTTCCGGGACTACATCACAGATACGCAGTATTTT
15 - TRBJ1-4 - TRBV10-3 CAISGTRSQSEKLFF TGTGCCATCAGTGGGACACGGTCCCAAAGCGAAAAACTGTTTTTT
13 - TRBJ2-2 - TRBV29-1 CSVEWANTGELFF TGCAGCGTTGAATGGGCTAACACCGGGGAGCTGTTTTTT
12 - TRBJ1-2 TRBD1 TRBV6-5 CARSDRGYGYTF TGTGCCAGATCCGACAGGGGATATGGCTACACCTTC
12 - TRBJ1-2 - TRBV5-1 CASSLDSYGYTF TGCGCCAGCAGCTTGGACAGCTATGGCTACACCTTC
15 - TRBJ2-3 - TRBV5-4 CASSFMAVGTDTQYF TGTGCCAGCAGCTTTATGGCGGTCGGCACAGATACGCAGTATTTT
16 once TRBJ1-3 - TRBV7-9 CASSLADRYSGNTIYF TGTGCCAGCAGCTTAGCCGACAGATACTCTGGAAACACCATATATTTT
15 - TRBJ1-2 - TRBV6-6 CASSPPGVYNYGYTF TGTGCCAGCAGTCCCCCGGGTGTGTATAACTATGGCTACACCTTC
14 - TRBJ1-5 TRBD1 TRBV7-9 CASSRTGGNQPQHF TGTGCCAGCAGCCGGACAGGGGGCAATCAGCCCCAGCATTTT
16 - TRBJ2-3 TRBD2 TRBV7-3 CASSTQTSGFTDTQYF TGTGCCAGCAGCACCCAGACTAGCGGATTCACAGATACGCAGTATTTT
13 once TRBJ2-1 - TRBV7-2 CASSFVADNEQFF TGTGCCAGCAGCTTTGTAGCCGACAATGAGCAGTTCTTC
13 - TRBJ1-2 - TRBV29-1 CSVSGRFNYGYTF TGCAGCGTTAGCGGACGGTTTAACTATGGCTACACCTTC
16 few TRBJ2-2 - TRBV5-4 CASSSILAGNTGELFF TGTGCCAGCAGCTCCATACTAGCTGGGAACACCGGGGAGCTGTTTTTT
15 - TRBJ2-7 - TRBV9 CASSVGGRSSYEQYF TGTGCCAGCAGCGTAGGGGGGCGGAGCTCCTACGAGCAGTACTTC
13 - TRBJ2-1 TRBD1 TRBV29-1 CSVRDRRQNEQFF TGCAGCGTACGGGACAGGCGTCAAAATGAGCAGTTCTTC
14 - TRBJ1-1 - TRBV5-1 CASSFRSGRTEAFF TGCGCCAGCAGCTTTAGGTCAGGGCGAACTGAAGCTTTCTTT
15 - TRBJ1-5 - TRBV5-6 CASSLGPVSNQPQHF TGTGCCAGCAGCTTGGGTCCAGTTAGCAATCAGCCCCAGCATTTT
13 - TRBJ1-2 TRBD1 TRBV9 CASSVETGRGYTF TGTGCCAGCAGCGTAGAGACAGGGCGAGGCTACACCTTC
15 - TRBJ2-7 - TRBV7-2 CASSFVGTFRSEQYF TGTGCCAGCAGCTTCGTGGGGACATTTAGGTCGGAGCAGTACTTC
11 - TRBJ1-1 - TRBV6-6 CASSHGAEAFF TGTGCCAGCAGTCATGGAGCTGAAGCTTTCTTT
18 - TRBJ2-1 TRBD1 TRBV18 CASSPSSGGLGSYNEQFF TGTGCCAGCTCACCGTCTTCAGGGGGCTTGGGATCCTACAATGAGCAGTTCTTC
12 - TRBJ1-1 - TRBV7-2 CASSPHTGKAFF TGTGCCAGCAGCCCCCACACGGGGAAAGCTTTCTTT
14 few TRBJ2-3 TRBD2 TRBV6-6 CATGTSGTTDTQYF TGTGCCACCGGGACTAGCGGGACCACAGATACGCAGTATTTT
18 - TRBJ2-2 TRBD2 TRBV18 CASSPRTSGGRDTGELFF TGTGCCAGCTCACCACGGACTAGCGGGGGGCGTGACACCGGGGAGCTGTTTTTT
16 - TRBJ2-5 - TRBV5-8 CASSLEQIQYQETQYF TGTGCCAGCAGCTTGGAACAGATACAGTACCAAGAGACCCAGTACTTC
11 - TRBJ1-2 - TRBV10-3 CATQRGDGYTF TGTGCCACCCAACGGGGGGATGGCTACACCTTC
15 - TRBJ1-2 - TRBV9 CASSEGDEGNYGYTF TGTGCCAGCAGCGAGGGGGATGAGGGAAACTATGGCTACACCTTC
17 - TRBJ2-1 TRBD2 TRBV5-6 CASSWQKTSGFYNEQFF TGTGCCAGCAGCTGGCAAAAGACTAGCGGGTTTTACAATGAGCAGTTCTTC
13 - TRBJ2-7 - TRBV5-4 CASSYWGGLEQYF TGTGCCAGCAGCTATTGGGGGGGCCTAGAGCAGTACTTC
13 - TRBJ1-4 - TRBV7-6 CASSLYANEKLFF TGTGCCAGCAGCTTATATGCTAATGAAAAACTGTTTTTT
15 - TRBJ1-4 TRBD1 TRBV6-1 CASAGGMATNEKLFF TGTGCCAGCGCAGGGGGGATGGCAACTAATGAAAAACTGTTTTTT
18 - TRBJ2-6 TRBD2 TRBV9 CASGGEAGGPSGANVLTF TGTGCCAGCGGAGGAGAAGCGGGGGGCCCCTCTGGGGCCAACGTCCTGACTTTC
13 - TRBJ2-3 - TRBV7-9 CASSFRVTDTQYF TGTGCCAGCAGCTTCAGGGTAACAGATACGCAGTATTTT
15 - TRBJ2-3 TRBD1 TRBV28 CASSLNRGHTDTQYF TGTGCCAGCAGTCTCAACAGGGGGCATACAGATACGCAGTATTTT